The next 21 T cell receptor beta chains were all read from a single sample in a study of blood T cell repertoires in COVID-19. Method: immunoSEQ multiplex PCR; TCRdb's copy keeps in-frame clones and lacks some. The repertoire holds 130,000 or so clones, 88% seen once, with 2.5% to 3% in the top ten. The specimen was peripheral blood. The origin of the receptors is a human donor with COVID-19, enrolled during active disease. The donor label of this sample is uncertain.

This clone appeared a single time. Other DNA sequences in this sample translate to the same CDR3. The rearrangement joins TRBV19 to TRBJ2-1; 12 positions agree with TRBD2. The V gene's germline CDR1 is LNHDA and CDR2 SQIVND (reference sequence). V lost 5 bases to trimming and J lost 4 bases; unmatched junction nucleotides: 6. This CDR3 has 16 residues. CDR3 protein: CASSPTSGGSYNEQFF. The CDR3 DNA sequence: TGTGCCAGTAGTCCGACTAGCGGGGGATCTTACAATGAGCAGTTCTTC.

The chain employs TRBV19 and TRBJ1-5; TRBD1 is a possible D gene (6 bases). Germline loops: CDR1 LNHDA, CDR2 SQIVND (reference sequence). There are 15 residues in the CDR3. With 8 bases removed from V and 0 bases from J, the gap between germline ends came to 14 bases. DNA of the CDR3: TGTGCCAGTGCCTCGGGGACAATTAGCAATCAGCCCCAGCATTTT. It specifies CASASGTISNQPQHF.

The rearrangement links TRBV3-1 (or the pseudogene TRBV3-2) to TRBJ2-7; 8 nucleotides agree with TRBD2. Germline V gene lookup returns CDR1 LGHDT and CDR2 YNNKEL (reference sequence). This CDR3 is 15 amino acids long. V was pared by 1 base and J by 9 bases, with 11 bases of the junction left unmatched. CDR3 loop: CASSQVSRGGQGQYF. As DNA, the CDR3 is TGTGCCAGCAGCCAAGTCTCACGGGGGGGGCAGGGGCAGTACTTC.

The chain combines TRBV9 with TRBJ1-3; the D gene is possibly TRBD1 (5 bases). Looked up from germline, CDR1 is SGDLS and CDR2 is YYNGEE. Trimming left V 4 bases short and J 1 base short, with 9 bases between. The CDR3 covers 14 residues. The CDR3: CASSPGQSGNTIYF. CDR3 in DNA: TGTGCCAGCAGCCCCGGACAATCTGGAAACACCATATATTTT.

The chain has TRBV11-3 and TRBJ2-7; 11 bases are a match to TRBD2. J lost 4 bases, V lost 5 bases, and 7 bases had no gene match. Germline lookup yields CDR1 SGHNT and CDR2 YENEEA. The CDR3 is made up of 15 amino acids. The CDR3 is CASSATSGKQYEQYF. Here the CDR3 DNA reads TGTGCCAGCAGCGCGACTAGCGGGAAGCAATACGAGCAGTACTTC.

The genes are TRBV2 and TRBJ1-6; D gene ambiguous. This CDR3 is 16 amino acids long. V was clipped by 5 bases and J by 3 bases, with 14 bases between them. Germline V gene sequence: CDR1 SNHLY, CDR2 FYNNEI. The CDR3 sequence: CASSLSMGSYNSPLHF. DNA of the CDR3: TGTGCCAGCAGTCTTTCCATGGGCAGCTATAATTCACCCCTCCACTTT.

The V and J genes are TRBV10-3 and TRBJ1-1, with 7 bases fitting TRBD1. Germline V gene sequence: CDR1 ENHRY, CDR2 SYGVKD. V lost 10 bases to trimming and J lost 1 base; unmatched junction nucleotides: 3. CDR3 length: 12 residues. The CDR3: CATGQANTEAFF. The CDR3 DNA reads TGTGCCACCGGACAGGCGAACACTGAAGCTTTCTTT.

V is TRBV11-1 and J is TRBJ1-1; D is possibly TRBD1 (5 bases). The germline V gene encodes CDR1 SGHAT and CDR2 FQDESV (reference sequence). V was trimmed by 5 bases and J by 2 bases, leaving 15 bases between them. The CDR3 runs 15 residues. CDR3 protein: CASSAGGGINTEAFF. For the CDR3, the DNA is TGTGCCAGCAGCGCAGGCGGGGGAATCAACACTGAAGCTTTCTTT.

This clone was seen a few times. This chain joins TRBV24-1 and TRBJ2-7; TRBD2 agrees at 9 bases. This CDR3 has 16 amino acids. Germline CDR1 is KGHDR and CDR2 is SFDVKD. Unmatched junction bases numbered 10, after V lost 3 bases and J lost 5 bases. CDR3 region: CATSDPTGGRADEQYF. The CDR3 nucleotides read TGTGCCACCAGTGATCCAACGGGCGGGAGGGCCGACGAGCAGTACTTC.

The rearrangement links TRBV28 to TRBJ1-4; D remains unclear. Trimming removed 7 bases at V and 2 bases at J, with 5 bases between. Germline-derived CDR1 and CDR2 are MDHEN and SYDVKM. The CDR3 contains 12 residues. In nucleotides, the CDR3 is TGTGCCAGCACCGCGACTAATGAAAAACTGTTTTTT. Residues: CASTATNEKLFF. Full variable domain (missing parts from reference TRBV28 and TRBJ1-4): DVKVTQSSRYLVKRTGEKVFLECVQDMDHENMFWYRQDPGLGLRLIYFSYDVKMKEKGDIPEGYSVSREKKERFSLILESASTNQTSMYLCASTATNEKLFFGSGTQLSVL.

The CDR3 sequence: CASTQQGRNSPLHF. The CDR3, as DNA: TGTGCCAGCACCCAACAGGGTAGAAATTCACCCCTCCACTTT. This chain uses TRBV25-1 with TRBJ1-6, with a weak D call TRBD1 (6 bases). Per germline, CDR1 MGHDK and CDR2 SYGVNS. V gave up 7 bases and J gave up 7 bases, with 14 bases separating them. This CDR3 region has 14 residues.

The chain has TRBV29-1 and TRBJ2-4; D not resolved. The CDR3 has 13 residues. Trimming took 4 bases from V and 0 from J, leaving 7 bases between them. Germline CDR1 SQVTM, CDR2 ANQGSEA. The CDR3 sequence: CSVAGLAKNIQYF. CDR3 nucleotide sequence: TGCAGCGTTGCCGGGTTAGCCAAAAACATTCAGTACTTC.

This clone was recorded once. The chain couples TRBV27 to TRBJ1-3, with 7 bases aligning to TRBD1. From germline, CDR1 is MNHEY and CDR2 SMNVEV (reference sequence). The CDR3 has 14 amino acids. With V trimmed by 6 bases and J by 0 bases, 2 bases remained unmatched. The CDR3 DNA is TGTGCCAGCAGGGACAGGCTCTCTGGAAACACCATATATTTT. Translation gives CASRDRLSGNTIYF.

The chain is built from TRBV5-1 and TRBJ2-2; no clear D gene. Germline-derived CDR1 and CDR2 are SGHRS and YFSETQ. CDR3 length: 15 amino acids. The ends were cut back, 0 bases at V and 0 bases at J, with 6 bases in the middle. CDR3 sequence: CASSLVISNTGELFF. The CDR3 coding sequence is TGCGCCAGCAGCTTGGTTATCTCGAACACCGGGGAGCTGTTTTTT. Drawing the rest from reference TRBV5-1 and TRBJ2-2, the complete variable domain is KAGVTQTPRYLIKTRGQQVTLSCSPISGHRSVSWYQQTPGQGLQFLFEYFSETQRNKGNFPGRFSGRQFSNSRSEMNVSTLELGDSALYLCASSLVISNTGELFFGEGSRLTVL.

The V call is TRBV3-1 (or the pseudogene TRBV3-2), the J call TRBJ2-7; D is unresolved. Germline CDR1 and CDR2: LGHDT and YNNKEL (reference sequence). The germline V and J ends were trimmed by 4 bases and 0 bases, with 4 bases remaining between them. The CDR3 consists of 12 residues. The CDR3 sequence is CASSPISYEQYF. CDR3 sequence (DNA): TGTGCCAGCAGCCCCATCTCCTACGAGCAGTACTTC.

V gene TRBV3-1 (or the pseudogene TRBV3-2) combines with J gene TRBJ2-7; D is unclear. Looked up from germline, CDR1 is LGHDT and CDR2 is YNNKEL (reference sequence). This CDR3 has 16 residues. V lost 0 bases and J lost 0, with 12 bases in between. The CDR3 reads CASSQDKAANSYEQYF. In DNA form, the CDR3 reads TGTGCCAGCAGCCAAGATAAGGCGGCTAACTCCTACGAGCAGTACTTC.

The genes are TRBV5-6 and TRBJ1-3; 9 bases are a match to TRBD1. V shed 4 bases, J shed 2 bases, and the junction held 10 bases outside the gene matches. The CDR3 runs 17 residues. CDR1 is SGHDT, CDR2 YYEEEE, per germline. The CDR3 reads CASSAGTGRIAGNTIYF. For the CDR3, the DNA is TGTGCCAGCAGCGCAGGGACAGGGAGAATCGCTGGAAACACCATATATTTT.

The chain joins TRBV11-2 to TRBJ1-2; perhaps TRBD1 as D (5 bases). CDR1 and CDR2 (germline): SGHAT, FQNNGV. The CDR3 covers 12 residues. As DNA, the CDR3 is TGTGCTTCACGCGGGGCGGGTGGCGGCTACACCTTC. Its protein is CASRGAGGGYTF.

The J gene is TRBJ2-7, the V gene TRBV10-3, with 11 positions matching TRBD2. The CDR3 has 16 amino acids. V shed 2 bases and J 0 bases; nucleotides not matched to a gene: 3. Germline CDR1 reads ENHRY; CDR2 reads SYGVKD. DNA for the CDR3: TGTGCCATCAGTGAGGGACTAGCGGGTCTCTCCTACGAGCAGTACTTC. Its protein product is CAISEGLAGLSYEQYF.

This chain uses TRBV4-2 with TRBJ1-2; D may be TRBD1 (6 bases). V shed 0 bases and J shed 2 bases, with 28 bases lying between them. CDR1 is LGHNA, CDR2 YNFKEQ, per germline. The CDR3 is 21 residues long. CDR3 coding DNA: TGTGCCAGCAGCCAAGATCTGGGAACCAGGGGTCTGCCACCTTTAAACTATGGCTACACCTTC. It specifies CASSQDLGTRGLPPLNYGYTF.

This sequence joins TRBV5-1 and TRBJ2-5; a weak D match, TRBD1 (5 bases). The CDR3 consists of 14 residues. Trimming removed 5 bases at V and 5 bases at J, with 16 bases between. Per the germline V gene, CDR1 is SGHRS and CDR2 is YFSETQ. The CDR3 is CASRLGHVMETQYF. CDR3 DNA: TGCGCCAGCAGGTTAGGACACGTAATGGAGACCCAGTACTTC.